The rows below give T cell receptor beta chains drawn from one sample of a study of T cell changes during pregnancy in multiple sclerosis. Profiled with immunoSEQ multiplex PCR; TCRdb holds only in-frame clones, not every one. The repertoire holds fewer than 40,000 clones, with roughly nine tenths as singletons. Here the sequenced sample was CD8+ T cells from peripheral blood mononuclear cells, taken in the second trimester of pregnancy. These receptor sequences come from a female donor with multiple sclerosis, enrolled in a pregnancy study. The CDR3 runs from the conserved cysteine through the conserved F or W. The D gene is left open where the match is weak. Only some rows state a clone size, as once, few, many or a class for expanded clones.

j_call v_call clone_size d_call cdr3_nt cdr3_aa
TRBJ1-2 TRBV19 NA TRBD1 TGTGCCTCCTCGGCCGACAGGGTTTATGGCTACACCTTC CASSADRVYGYTF
TRBJ2-7 TRBV6-5 NA NA TGTGCCAGCAGTTCCGCCCTAGGAACCTCCTACGAGCAGTACTTC CASSSALGTSYEQYF
TRBJ2-3 TRBV27 NA NA TGTGCCAGCAGTTTCCGCAGGGGGGAAGATACGCAGTATTTT CASSFRRGEDTQYF
TRBJ2-7 TRBV9 NA NA TGTGCCAGCAGCGTAGAAGGGGGTTTGAGCAACGAGCAGTACTTC CASSVEGGLSNEQYF
TRBJ1-2 TRBV27 NA NA TGTGCCAGCAGTGGGAGATCTAACTATGGCTACACCTTC CASSGRSNYGYTF
TRBJ1-4 TRBV4-2 NA TRBD1 TGTGCCAGCAGCCAAGAGGGTGCGGGACAGGCTGAAAAACTGTTTTTT CASSQEGAGQAEKLFF
TRBJ1-3 TRBV29-1 NA NA TGCAGCGTTGTTCGGGGGAACACCATATATTTT CSVVRGNTIYF
TRBJ2-2 TRBV7-7 NA NA TGTGCCAGCAGCTTAAACCGGGATACGAACACCGGGGAGCTGTTTTTT CASSLNRDTNTGELFF
TRBJ1-1 TRBV5-1 NA NA TGCGCCAGCAGCCCCGAGGGTTTGAGGGGGGGCACTGAAGCTTTCTTT CASSPEGLRGGTEAFF
TRBJ2-2 TRBV19 once NA TGTGCCAGTAGTCCCCGGGCGGGCAACACCGGGGAGCTGTTTTTT CASSPRAGNTGELFF
TRBJ2-7 TRBV15 few TRBD2 TGTGCCACCAGCAGAGAACTAGCGGACTCCTACGAGCAGTACTTC CATSRELADSYEQYF
TRBJ2-1 TRBV11-2 NA NA TGTGCCAGCAGCTTAGTACCTAGTGTCCCCTACAATGAGCAGTTCTTC CASSLVPSVPYNEQFF
TRBJ2-1 TRBV10-1 NA NA TGCGCCAGCAGTGAAGACAGGTCGAGGCAGTTCTTC CASSEDRSRQFF
TRBJ2-1 TRBV27 NA NA TGTGCCAGCAGGCTTGGGGGCGCTACCTCCTACAATGAGCAGTTCTTC CASRLGGATSYNEQFF
TRBJ1-1 TRBV7-6 NA NA TGTGCCAGCAGCCAGCCAAGGGGCGAGAACACTGAAGCTTTCTTT CASSQPRGENTEAFF
TRBJ2-7 TRBV5-1 NA NA TGCGCCAGCAGCTTGAAGTACCAGGGGTCGATCAGAGGGTACGAGCAGTACTTC CASSLKYQGSIRGYEQYF
TRBJ2-3 TRBV2 NA NA TGTGCCAGCAGTGAAGGGGCAGCAGATACGCAGTATTTT CASSEGAADTQYF
TRBJ1-2 TRBV5-1 NA NA TGCGCCAGCAGTTCCACGGGAGGGGCGCGGGGCTACACCTTC CASSSTGGARGYTF
TRBJ1-1 TRBV6-1 NA NA TGTGCCAGCAGGCTCCGAGGTCCCAACACTGAAGCTTTCTTT CASRLRGPNTEAFF
TRBJ1-2 TRBV27 NA TRBD1 TGTGCCAGCAGTTTATCCAACAGGGGGCGAGGGTTGAATGGCTACACCTTC CASSLSNRGRGLNGYTF
TRBJ1-4 TRBV6-5 NA TRBD1 TGTGCCAGCACGCAAATAGGGACAGCACTTGAAAAACTGTTTTTT CASTQIGTALEKLFF
TRBJ1-2 TRBV28 NA NA TGTGCCAGCAGTTTCGACAGACTCTATGGCTACACCTTC CASSFDRLYGYTF
TRBJ1-1 TRBV10-3 NA TRBD1 TGTGCCATCACTGCGGACAGGCCGAACACTGAAGCTTTCTTT CAITADRPNTEAFF
TRBJ2-1 TRBV7-6 once TRBD2 TGTGCCAGCAGCTTAGCGAGTGTAACTAGCGGGGGCTACAATGAGCAGTTCTTC CASSLASVTSGGYNEQFF
TRBJ2-7 TRBV27 NA TRBD2 TGTGCCAGCAGTAGCGGGGGGAGGTACGAGCAGTACTTC CASSSGGRYEQYF
TRBJ1-1 TRBV7-8 NA TRBD1 TGTGCCAGCAGCTTATGGTCAGGGGGCGAGCCTGAAGCTTTCTTT CASSLWSGGEPEAFF
TRBJ2-5 TRBV29-1 NA NA TGCAGCGTTGCGGGGATTCTTACAGGGTTCTTGGAGACCCAGTACTTC CSVAGILTGFLETQYF
TRBJ2-5 TRBV27 NA TRBD2 TGTGCCAGCAGTCCGGGACTAGCGGAGCAAGAGACCCAGTACTTC CASSPGLAEQETQYF
TRBJ2-5 TRBV28 few TRBD2 TGTGCCAGCAGCCCCGATCTAGCGGGACATGAGACCCAGTACTTC CASSPDLAGHETQYF
TRBJ1-1 TRBV21-1 once NA TGTGCCAGCAGCAAAGTGGGGCGGAAACAGGGGGCCCTAGAGGCTGAAGCTTTCTTT CASSKVGRKQGALEAEAFF
TRBJ1-1 TRBV13 NA NA TGTGCCAGCAGCTTAGGGACTATGGAAGCTTTCTTT CASSLGTMEAFF
TRBJ1-1 TRBV5-4 NA NA TGTGCCAGCAGCTTGGGACACAGTGAAGCTTTCTTT CASSLGHSEAFF
TRBJ2-1 TRBV7-9 NA TRBD2 TGTGCCAGCACCAATAAGCTGGCGGGAGACCATGAGCAGTTCTTC CASTNKLAGDHEQFF
TRBJ2-2 TRBV7-6 few TRBD1 TGTGCCAGCGGACAGGGGCCAGCGAACACCGGGGAGCTGTTTTTT CASGQGPANTGELFF
TRBJ2-7 TRBV27 few TRBD1 TGTGCCAGCAGTCTTCGACAGGGCGGCTACGAGCAGTACTTC CASSLRQGGYEQYF
TRBJ2-2 TRBV28 NA NA TGTGCCAGCAGTTTGCGGCCCAACACCGGGGAGCTGTTTTTT CASSLRPNTGELFF
TRBJ1-3 TRBV29-1 NA NA TGCAGCGTTGTGGTCTGGGGAGATAGAAACACCATATATTTT CSVVVWGDRNTIYF
TRBJ2-1 TRBV10-3 once TRBD1 TGTGCCATCAGTAACTTGCCGACGACCGGGACAGGGGGTAAAAATGAGCAGTTCTTC CAISNLPTTGTGGKNEQFF
TRBJ2-2 TRBV5-1 NA NA TGCGCCAGCAGCTTTGAAGTCCCGGGGCCAGGACAGAAAAACACCGGGGAGCTGTTTTTT CASSFEVPGPGQKNTGELFF
TRBJ1-2 TRBV6-5 NA NA TGTGCCAGCAGTACAGGGCTCGGCTACACCTTC CASSTGLGYTF
TRBJ1-1 TRBV7-2 few NA TGTGCCAGCAGCCCCGTCCCGGGGACTGAAGCTTTCTTT CASSPVPGTEAFF
TRBJ2-6 TRBV30 NA TRBD2 TGTGCCCGCGGGGGGAGCTCTGGGGCCAACGTCCTGACTTTC CARGGSSGANVLTF
TRBJ2-7 TRBV27 NA TRBD1 TGTGCCAGCAGTCCTCGACAGGGGCACCACGAGCAGTACTTC CASSPRQGHHEQYF
TRBJ1-1 TRBV7-9 once NA TGTGCCAGCAGCTTAACAGGAGTAGCTTTCTTT CASSLTGVAFF
TRBJ2-3 TRBV6-1 NA NA TGTGCCAGCAGTGTGCGGTTCAGCACAGATACGCAGTATTTT CASSVRFSTDTQYF
TRBJ2-1 TRBV27 once NA TGTGCCAGCAGTTTTAGACAGAACAATGAGCAGTTCTTC CASSFRQNNEQFF
TRBJ2-1 TRBV5-4 NA TRBD1 TGTGCCAGCAGCCCGGGACAGGGGATCGTAGATGAGCAGTTCTTC CASSPGQGIVDEQFF
TRBJ1-4 TRBV19 NA NA TGTGCCAGTAGTCTCTATACATCGGGTTGGACTAATGAAAAACTGTTTTTT CASSLYTSGWTNEKLFF
TRBJ2-1 TRBV15 NA NA TGTGCCACCAGCAGAGATCTCTTCGACAGCCACGAAAACAATGAGCAGTTCTTC CATSRDLFDSHENNEQFF
TRBJ1-2 TRBV10-3 NA TRBD1 TGTGCCACCACGGGACAGCCTAACTATGGCTACACCTTC CATTGQPNYGYTF
TRBJ2-1 TRBV19 NA NA TGTGCCAGTAGTAACGCGTCTTGGACAGACAATGAGCAGTTCTTC CASSNASWTDNEQFF
TRBJ1-1 TRBV9 NA TRBD1 TGTGCCAGCAGCGTAGTGACAGGGGAAGCTTTCTTT CASSVVTGEAFF
TRBJ2-1 TRBV5-1 NA TRBD1 TGCGCCAGCAGCTTGGAACAGGGGGCGTACAATGAGCAGTTCTTC CASSLEQGAYNEQFF
TRBJ2-7 TRBV7-2 NA TRBD1 TGTGCCAGCAGCTCGCGGGACAGGCCAGTCCGGAGCCACGAGCAGTACTTC CASSSRDRPVRSHEQYF
TRBJ2-3 TRBV19 NA NA TGTGCCAGTAGGGCCGGGTACAACACAGATACGCAGTATTTT CASRAGYNTDTQYF
TRBJ2-5 TRBV6-5 NA TRBD1 TGTGCCAGCAGTTACTCAGGACAGGGGCCTTTTTTGACCCAGTACTTC CASSYSGQGPFLTQYF
TRBJ2-2 TRBV9 NA TRBD1 TGTGCCAGCAGCCTGGGGGACAGTCACACCGGGGAGCTGTTTTTT CASSLGDSHTGELFF
TRBJ2-1 TRBV15 NA NA TGTGCCACCAGTTTCAGCTCCTACAATGAGCAGTTCTTC CATSFSSYNEQFF
TRBJ1-2 TRBV4-1 NA TRBD1 TGCGCCAGCAGCCAGAGGGGGCCCAGCTATGGCTACACCTTC CASSQRGPSYGYTF